The clone carrying this T cell receptor beta chain has only a few counts. TCRdb re-called the RT-PCR reads through MiXCR, storing one row per CDR3 protein. The table lists 500,000 to 600,000 distinct CDR3 sequences, 11% of them singletons. The CDR3 contains 16 residues. Germline trimming cut 6 bases from V and 7 bases from J; bases unmatched to any gene: 12. Germline V gene sequence: CDR1 MGHRA, CDR2 YSYEKL. The data were obtained in a study of response to subunit inactivated influenza vaccine. The same data also went into a second study, on T cells expressing NK-cell markers. That report notes: What made the TCR beta cDNA was 5'RACE template switching with UMIs.

The chain uses TRBV4-1 and TRBJ2-1; TRBD2 matches 10 bases. Sequenced here: PBMCs from blood, sampled on the day of vaccination. The sequence was collected from a man aged 50 or older who received an inactivated influenza vaccine. This CDR3 is CASSSIAGGRRNEQFF. The CDR3 DNA reads TGCGCCAGCAGTTCAATAGCGGGGGGACGGCGTAATGAGCAGTTCTTC.